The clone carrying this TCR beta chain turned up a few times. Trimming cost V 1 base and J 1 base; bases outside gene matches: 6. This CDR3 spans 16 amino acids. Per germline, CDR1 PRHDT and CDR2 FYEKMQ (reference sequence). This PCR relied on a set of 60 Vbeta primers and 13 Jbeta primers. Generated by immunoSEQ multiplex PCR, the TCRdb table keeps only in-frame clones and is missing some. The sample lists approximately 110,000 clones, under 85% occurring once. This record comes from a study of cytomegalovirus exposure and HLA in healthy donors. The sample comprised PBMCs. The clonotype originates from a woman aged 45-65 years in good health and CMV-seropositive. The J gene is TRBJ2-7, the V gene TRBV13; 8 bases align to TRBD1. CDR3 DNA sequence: TGTGCCAGCAGCTTAGCGGGACAGGATCCTTCCTACGAGCAGTACTTC. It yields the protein CASSLAGQDPSYEQYF.